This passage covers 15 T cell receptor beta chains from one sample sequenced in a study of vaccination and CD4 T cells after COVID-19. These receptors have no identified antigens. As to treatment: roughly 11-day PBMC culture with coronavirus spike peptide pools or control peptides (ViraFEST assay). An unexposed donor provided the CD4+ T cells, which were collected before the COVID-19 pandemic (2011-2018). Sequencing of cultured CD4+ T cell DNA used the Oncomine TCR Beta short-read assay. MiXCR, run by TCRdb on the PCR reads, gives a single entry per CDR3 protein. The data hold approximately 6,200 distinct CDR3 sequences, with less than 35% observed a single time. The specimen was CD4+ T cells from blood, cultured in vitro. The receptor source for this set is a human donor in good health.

CDR3 bases: TGCAGTGCTAGAGGGACCTTGAACACTGAAGCTTTCTTT. It codes for CSARGTLNTEAFF. J is TRBJ1-1 and V is TRBV20-1; D is unresolved. The CDR3 has 13 amino acids. Germline CDR1 reads DFQATT; CDR2 reads SNEGSKA (reference sequence). V was trimmed by 1 base and J by 0 bases, leaving 6 bases between them.

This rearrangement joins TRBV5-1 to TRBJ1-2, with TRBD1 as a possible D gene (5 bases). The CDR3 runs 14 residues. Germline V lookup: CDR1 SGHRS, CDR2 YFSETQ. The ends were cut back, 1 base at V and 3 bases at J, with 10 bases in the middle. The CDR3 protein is CASSLLTQDYGYTF. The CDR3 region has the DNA TGCGCCAGCAGCTTGCTCACACAGGACTATGGCTACACCTTC.

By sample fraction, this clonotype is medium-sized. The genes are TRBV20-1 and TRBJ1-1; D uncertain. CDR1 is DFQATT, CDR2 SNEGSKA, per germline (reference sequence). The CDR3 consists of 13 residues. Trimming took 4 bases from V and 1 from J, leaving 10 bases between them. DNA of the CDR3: TGCAGTGCTAAACCTCATCCGAACACTGAAGCTTTCTTT. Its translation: CSAKPHPNTEAFF.

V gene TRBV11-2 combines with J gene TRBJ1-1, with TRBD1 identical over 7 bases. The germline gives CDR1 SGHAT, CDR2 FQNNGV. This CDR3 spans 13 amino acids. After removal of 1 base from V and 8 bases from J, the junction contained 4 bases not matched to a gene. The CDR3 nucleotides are TGTGCCAGCAGCTTAGGGGCAGGGGGAGAAGCTTTCTTT. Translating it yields CASSLGAGGEAFF.

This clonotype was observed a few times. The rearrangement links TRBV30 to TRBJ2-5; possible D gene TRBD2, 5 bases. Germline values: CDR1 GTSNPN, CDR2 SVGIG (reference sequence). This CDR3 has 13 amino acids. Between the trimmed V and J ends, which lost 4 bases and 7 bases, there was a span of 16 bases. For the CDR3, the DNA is TGTGCCTGGACAGGCATAGAGGGTGGGACCCAGTACTTC. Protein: CAWTGIEGGTQYF.

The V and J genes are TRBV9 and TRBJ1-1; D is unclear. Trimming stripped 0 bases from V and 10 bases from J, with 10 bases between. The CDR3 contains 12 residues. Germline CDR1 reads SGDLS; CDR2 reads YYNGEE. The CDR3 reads CASSVVEGRAFF. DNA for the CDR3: TGTGCCAGCAGCGTAGTTGAGGGCCGAGCTTTCTTT.

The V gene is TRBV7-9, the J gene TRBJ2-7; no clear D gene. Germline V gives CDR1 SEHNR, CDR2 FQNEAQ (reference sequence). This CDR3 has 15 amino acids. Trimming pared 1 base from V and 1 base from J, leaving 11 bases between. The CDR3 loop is CASSLVGLGSYEQYF. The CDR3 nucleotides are TGTGCCAGCAGCTTAGTTGGTTTAGGTTCCTACGAGCAGTACTTC.

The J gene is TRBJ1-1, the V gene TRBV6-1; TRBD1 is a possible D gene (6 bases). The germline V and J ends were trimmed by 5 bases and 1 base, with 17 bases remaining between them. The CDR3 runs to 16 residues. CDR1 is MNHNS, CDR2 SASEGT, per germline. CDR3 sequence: CASSIVGGGGNTEAFF. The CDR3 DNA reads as TGTGCCAGCAGTATCGTCGGGGGGGGCGGGAACACTGAAGCTTTCTTT.

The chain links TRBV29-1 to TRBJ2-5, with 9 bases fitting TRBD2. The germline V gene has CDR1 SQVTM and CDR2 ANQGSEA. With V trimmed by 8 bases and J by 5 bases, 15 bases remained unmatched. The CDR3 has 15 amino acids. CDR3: CSSRVGTSRRETQYF. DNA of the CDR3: TGCAGCTCCCGAGTCGGGACTAGCAGGCGGGAGACCCAGTACTTC.

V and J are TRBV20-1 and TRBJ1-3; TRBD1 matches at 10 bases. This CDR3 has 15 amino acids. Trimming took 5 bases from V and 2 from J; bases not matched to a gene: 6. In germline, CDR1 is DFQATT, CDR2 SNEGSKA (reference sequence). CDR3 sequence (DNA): TGCAGTGCTTCCGGGACAGGGGATACTGGAAACACCATATATTTT. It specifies CSASGTGDTGNTIYF.

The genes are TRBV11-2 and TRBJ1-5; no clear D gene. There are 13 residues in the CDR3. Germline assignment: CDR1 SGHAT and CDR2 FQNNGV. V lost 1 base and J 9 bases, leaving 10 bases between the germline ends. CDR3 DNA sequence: TGTGCCAGCAGCTTAGGGGCATACGGGCCCCAGCATTTT. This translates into CASSLGAYGPQHF.

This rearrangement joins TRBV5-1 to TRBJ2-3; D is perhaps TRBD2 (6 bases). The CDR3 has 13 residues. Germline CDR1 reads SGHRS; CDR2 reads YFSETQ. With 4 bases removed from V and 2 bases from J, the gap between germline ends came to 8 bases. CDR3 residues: CASSGGNTDTQYF. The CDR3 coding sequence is TGCGCCAGCAGCGGAGGGAACACAGATACGCAGTATTTT.

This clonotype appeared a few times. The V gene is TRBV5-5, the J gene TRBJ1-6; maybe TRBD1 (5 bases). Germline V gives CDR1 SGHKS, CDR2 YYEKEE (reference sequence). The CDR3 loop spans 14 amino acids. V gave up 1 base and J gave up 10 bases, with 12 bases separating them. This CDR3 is CASSLTGVESPLHF. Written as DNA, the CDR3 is TGTGCCAGCAGCTTGACAGGCGTAGAATCACCCCTCCACTTT.

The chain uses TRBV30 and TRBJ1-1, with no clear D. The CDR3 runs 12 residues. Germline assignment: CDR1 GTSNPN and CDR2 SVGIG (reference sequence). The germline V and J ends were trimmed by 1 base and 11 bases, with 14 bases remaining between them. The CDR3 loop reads CAWSAPGGQAFF. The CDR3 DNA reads TGTGCCTGGAGTGCCCCGGGCGGGCAGGCTTTCTTT.

CDR3 sequence: CAISAETGELFF. In nucleotides, the CDR3 is TGTGCCATCAGTGCTGAGACCGGGGAGCTGTTTTTT. The chain recombines TRBV10-3 with TRBJ2-2; D gene uncertain. The germline V and J ends were trimmed by 4 bases and 5 bases, with 5 bases remaining between them. Germline CDR1 reads ENHRY; CDR2 reads SYGVKD. This CDR3 spans 12 amino acids.